Below, one T cell receptor beta chain is given with its context. Roughly 10^5 TCR templates underwent assay in each sample. Libraries were prepared by immunoSEQ multiplex PCR; TCRdb keeps only in-frame clonotypes and omits some of them. Of 95,000 to 130,000 clones detected, around 94% appear once; the ten largest clones hold roughly 1.5%. The germline CDR1 and CDR2 sequences are SQVTM and ANQGSEA. CDR3 length: 15 amino acids. Trimming pared 6 bases from V and 0 bases from J, leaving 18 bases between. These data come from a study of siplizumab effects on memory and regulatory T cells. The source is a human donor in good health. Sequenced material: non-Treg CD4+ T cells sorted from blood. The V call is TRBV29-1, the J call TRBJ2-7, with D maybe TRBD1 (6 bases). The CDR3 DNA reads TGCAGCGTGACCCTGGGACACATGAGCTCCTACGAGCAGTACTTC. Translated, it gives CSVTLGHMSSYEQYF.